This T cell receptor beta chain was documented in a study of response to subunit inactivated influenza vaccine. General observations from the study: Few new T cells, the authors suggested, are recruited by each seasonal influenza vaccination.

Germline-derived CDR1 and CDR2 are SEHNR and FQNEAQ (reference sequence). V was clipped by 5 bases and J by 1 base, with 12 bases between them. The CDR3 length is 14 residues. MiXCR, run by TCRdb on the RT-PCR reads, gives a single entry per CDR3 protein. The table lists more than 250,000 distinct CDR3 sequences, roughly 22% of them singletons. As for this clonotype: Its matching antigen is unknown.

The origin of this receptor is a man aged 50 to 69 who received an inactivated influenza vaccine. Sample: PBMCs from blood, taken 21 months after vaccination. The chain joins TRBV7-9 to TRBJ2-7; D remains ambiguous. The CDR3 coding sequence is TGTGCCAGCAGCCCTGCTGGTATTTCCTACGAGCAGTACTTC. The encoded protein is CASSPAGISYEQYF.